These 27 T cell receptor beta chains originate from one sample sequenced in a study of cytomegalovirus exposure and HLA in healthy donors. A multiplex PCR was run with 60 Vbeta primers and 13 Jbeta primers. TCRdb's copy holds only in-frame clones and misses some; the assay was immunoSEQ multiplex PCR. The repertoire holds 30,000 to 40,000 clones, with around 83% as singletons. The sequenced sample consisted of PBMCs. Receptors were obtained from a woman under 30 in good health and CMV-seronegative.

This chain links TRBV5-4 with TRBJ2-2; 9 bases are a match to TRBD2. The CDR3 sequence is 16 residues long. Trimming at V came to 4 bases and at J to 1 base, leaving 5 bases not matched to a gene. CDR1 is SGHNT and CDR2 is YYREEE in the germline V gene (reference sequence). The CDR3 coding sequence is TGTGCCAGCAGCACAGCTAGCGGGATGAACACCGGGGAGCTGTTTTTT. This codes for CASSTASGMNTGELFF.

The V and J genes are TRBV7-9 and TRBJ1-1, with D possibly being TRBD1 (6 bases). The CDR3 is 16 residues long. The V gene lost 5 bases and the J gene lost 5 bases, with 21 bases spanning the gap. Germline assignment: CDR1 SEHNR and CDR2 FQNEAQ (reference sequence). In DNA, the CDR3 is TGTGCCAGCAGCCCGAGCGGGGGGGCGCTTCTTACTGAAGCTTTCTTT. It codes for CASSPSGGALLTEAFF.

This chain links TRBV2 with TRBJ2-7, with D possibly matching TRBD1 (5 bases). The CDR3 is made up of 14 amino acids. Germline-derived CDR1 and CDR2 are SNHLY and FYNNEI. Trimming took off 2 bases at V and 10 bases at J, with 18 bases between the two ends. CDR3 DNA: TGTGCCAGCAGTGAAATGGACACCCTCGTAGTACAGTACTTC. This sequence encodes CASSEMDTLVVQYF.

The chain uses TRBV11-3 and TRBJ2-7, with D possibly matching TRBD1 (6 bases). In germline, CDR1 is SGHNT, CDR2 YENEEA. The V end lost 8 bases, the J end lost 3 bases, and 14 bases lay between the germline ends. The CDR3 runs to 13 residues. DNA for the CDR3: TGTGCCAGCTCCCTCACAGGGAACTACGAGCAGTACTTC. It translates to CASSLTGNYEQYF.

The chain combines TRBV28 with TRBJ1-2; 7 bases align to TRBD1. The CDR3 contains 15 residues. From germline, CDR1 is MDHEN and CDR2 SYDVKM. The V segment lost 6 bases and the J segment 4 bases; nucleotides outside the gene matches: 11. Here the CDR3 reads CASSPPDRESYGYTF. CDR3 sequence (DNA): TGTGCCAGCAGCCCCCCCGACAGGGAGAGCTATGGCTACACCTTC.

V and J are TRBV6-4 and TRBJ2-2; TRBD2 matches at 11 bases. The V gene end was trimmed by 3 bases and the J gene end by 4 bases; junction bases not matched to a gene: 4. Germline lookup yields CDR1 MRHNA and CDR2 SNTAGT. CDR3 length: 16 residues. CDR3 in amino acids: CASSELAGAGTGELFF. The CDR3, as DNA: TGTGCCAGCAGTGAACTAGCGGGGGCCGGCACCGGGGAGCTGTTTTTT.

The rearrangement joins TRBV9 to TRBJ1-1, with 7 bases fitting TRBD1. CDR3 length: 15 amino acids. The germline V gene encodes CDR1 SGDLS and CDR2 YYNGEE. Trimming removed 4 bases from V and 1 base from J; junction bases left unmatched: 7. The chain's CDR3 is CASSPEGAANTEAFF. CDR3 coding DNA: TGTGCCAGCAGCCCCGAGGGGGCGGCGAACACTGAAGCTTTCTTT.

The chain recombines TRBV29-1 with TRBJ2-1; D is perhaps TRBD2 (6 bases). The germline V gene encodes CDR1 SQVTM and CDR2 ANQGSEA. This CDR3 comprises 15 residues. V was clipped by 4 bases and J by 5 bases, with 18 bases between them. The CDR3 reads CSVVGKRVNNNEQFF. The CDR3 nucleotides read TGCAGCGTTGTTGGGAAGCGGGTAAATAACAATGAGCAGTTCTTC.

The rearrangement links TRBV15 to TRBJ2-3, with 11 bases fitting TRBD2. Looked up from germline, CDR1 is LNHNV and CDR2 is YYDKDF (reference sequence). The junction had 8 bases not matched to a gene; V was cut back by 4 bases and J by 2 bases. The CDR3 length is 17 residues. This CDR3 is CATSTELAGEVTDTQYF. CDR3 DNA sequence: TGTGCCACCAGCACCGAACTAGCGGGGGAAGTCACAGATACGCAGTATTTT.

The chain links TRBV12-5 to TRBJ1-2; D remains ambiguous. Trimming left V 5 bases short and J 6 bases short, with 16 bases between. Germline V lookup: CDR1 LGHNT, CDR2 FRNRAP. The CDR3 is 14 amino acids. CDR3 nucleotide sequence: TGTGCTAGTGGTCACCAGTGGAGGTCGGATGGCTACACCTTC. Its protein is CASGHQWRSDGYTF.

The table lists this clone with a count of one. The chain carries TRBV28 and TRBJ2-7; D is possibly TRBD2 (5 bases). The CDR3 is made up of 15 amino acids. V was trimmed by 5 bases and J by 0 bases, leaving 14 bases between them. The germline gives CDR1 MDHEN, CDR2 SYDVKM. The CDR3, as DNA: TGTGCCAGCAGTGACATCCGGGGTAGCTCCTACGAGCAGTACTTC. Translated: CASSDIRGSSYEQYF.

The chain is built from TRBV5-6 and TRBJ1-1; TRBD1 matches 7 bases. Trimming removed 5 bases from V and 5 bases from J; junction bases left unmatched: 3. CDR1 and CDR2 from the germline V gene are SGHDT and YYEEEE. This CDR3 region has 12 residues. The CDR3 bases are TGTGCCAGCAGTCGACAGGGTACTGAAGCTTTCTTT. Protein: CASSRQGTEAFF.

This chain joins TRBV18 and TRBJ2-1; D remains unclear. The CDR3 loop spans 12 amino acids. V lost 2 bases to trimming and J lost 7 bases, with 6 bases between them. Germline V CDR1 and CDR2: KGHSH, LQKENI. Here the CDR3 reads CASSPNQNEQFF. In DNA, the CDR3 is TGTGCCAGCTCACCAAACCAGAATGAGCAGTTCTTC.

The genes are TRBV28 and TRBJ2-5; D possibly corresponds to TRBD2 (6 bases). The CDR3 sequence is 11 residues long. Trimming removed 7 bases from V and 11 bases from J, with 14 bases in between. CDR1 is MDHEN, CDR2 SYDVKM, per germline. CDR3 nucleotides: TGTGCCAGCAAGGGCCCCCGGGAGCAGTACTTC. Its protein product is CASKGPREQYF. The full variable domain, its missing parts supplied by reference TRBV28 and TRBJ2-5, is DVKVTQSSRYLVKRTGEKVFLECVQDMDHENMFWYRQDPGLGLRLIYFSYDVKMKEKGDIPEGYSVSREKKERFSLILESASTNQTSMYLCASKGPREQYFGPGTRLLVL.

The chain carries TRBV4-3 and TRBJ2-7; 7 positions agree with TRBD1. After removal of 4 bases from V and 6 bases from J, the junction contained 3 bases not matched to a gene. This CDR3 region has 12 residues. Germline loops: CDR1 LGHNA, CDR2 YSLEER. For the CDR3, the DNA is TGCGCCAGCAGCCCAGGGGGAACCGAGCAGTACTTC. This encodes CASSPGGTEQYF.

The chain joins TRBV6-1 to TRBJ1-2; a possible D gene is TRBD1 (6 bases). Trimming took off 3 bases at V and 4 bases at J, with 15 bases between the two ends. Looked up from germline, CDR1 is MNHNS and CDR2 is SASEGT. The CDR3 contains 15 residues. CDR3 amino acids: CASSDYWTALYGYTF. The CDR3 DNA sequence: TGTGCCAGCAGTGACTACTGGACAGCCCTCTATGGCTACACCTTC.

This chain connects TRBV19 to TRBJ2-3; a weak D match, TRBD1 (6 bases). Trimming took 1 base from V and 1 from J, leaving 12 bases between them. Looked up from germline, CDR1 is LNHDA and CDR2 is SQIVND (reference sequence). The CDR3 sequence is 16 residues long. The CDR3 coding sequence is TGTGCCAGTAGTATAGCACAGGGAAGGGGCACAGATACGCAGTATTTT. Translated, it gives CASSIAQGRGTDTQYF.

The chain carries TRBV28 and TRBJ2-7; TRBD2 agrees at 10 bases. The CDR3 loop spans 14 amino acids. After removal of 5 bases from V and 6 bases from J, the junction contained 7 bases not matched to a gene. The germline CDR1 and CDR2 sequences are MDHEN and SYDVKM. In DNA form, the CDR3 reads TGTGCCAGCAGTCTCCTAGCGGGAGTCCTCGAGCAGTACTTC. Its translation: CASSLLAGVLEQYF.

The chain has TRBV6-5 and TRBJ2-3; tentative D call: TRBD1 (6 bases). CDR3 length: 15 amino acids. Germline V CDR1 and CDR2: MNHEY, SVGAGI. Trimming took 4 bases from V and 2 from J, leaving 13 bases between them. The CDR3 DNA sequence: TGTGCCAGCAGTTTGGCAGGGGAGAACACAGATACGCAGTATTTT. It specifies CASSLAGENTDTQYF.

This clone occurred once. CDR3 sequence (DNA): TGCGCCAGCAGCTCACAGGGGGATAATTCACCCCTCCACTTT. Amino acids: CASSSQGDNSPLHF. The V call is TRBV5-1, the J call TRBJ1-6, with 8 bases identical to TRBD1. The CDR3 extends over 14 amino acids. Trimming cost V 3 bases and J 5 bases; bases outside gene matches: 1. CDR1 is SGHRS and CDR2 is YFSETQ in the germline V gene.

The gene calls are TRBV6-5 and TRBJ1-5, with D unresolved. Germline-derived CDR1 and CDR2 are MNHEY and SVGAGI. The CDR3 is 13 amino acids. The V gene lost 5 bases and the J gene lost 4 bases, with 9 bases spanning the gap. Written as DNA, the CDR3 is TGTGCCAGCAGTGATAGAGATAATCAGCCCCAGCATTTT. As protein: CASSDRDNQPQHF.

The chain carries TRBV7-9 and TRBJ1-2, with 8 bases aligning to TRBD1. Trimming at V came to 7 bases and at J to 8 bases, leaving 9 bases not matched to a gene. In germline, CDR1 is SEHNR, CDR2 FQNEAQ (reference sequence). This CDR3 comprises 13 residues. CDR3 sequence: CASNPSGDRGYTF. DNA for the CDR3: TGTGCCAGCAACCCCTCGGGGGACAGGGGCTACACCTTC.

This clone was seen only a few times. The chain employs TRBV25-1 and TRBJ2-7; 8 bases are a match to TRBD1. The germline CDR1 and CDR2 sequences are MGHDK and SYGVNS. The CDR3 totals 15 residues. Trimming cost V 4 bases and J 3 bases; bases outside gene matches: 8. The CDR3 region is CASSGALDRGYEQYF. CDR3 nucleotides: TGTGCCAGCAGTGGGGCCCTCGACAGGGGCTACGAGCAGTACTTC.

The chain uses TRBV18 and TRBJ2-5; D is unclear. CDR3 length equals 12 residues. The germline gives CDR1 KGHSH, CDR2 LQKENI. Trimming left V 5 bases short and J 4 bases short, with 8 bases between. The CDR3, as DNA: TGTGCCAGCTCAACCGGAGTAGAGACCCAGTACTTC. It encodes CASSTGVETQYF.

This clone has just one count. The chain couples TRBV7-2 to TRBJ2-5; 7 positions match TRBD1. The J call may be faulty, since TRBJ2-7 better matches the DNA end. This CDR3 comprises 16 residues. CDR1 SGHTA and CDR2 FQGNSA come from the germline V gene. The CDR3 region has the DNA TGTGCCAGCAGCCAAGGGGGCCAAGTGTCGGTTTACGAGCAGTACTTC. It yields the protein CASSQGGQVSVYEQYF.

The J gene is TRBJ2-4, the V gene TRBV15; a weak D match, TRBD1 (5 bases). Germline CDR1 LNHNV, CDR2 YYDKDF (reference sequence). The CDR3 runs 15 residues. V lost 5 bases, J lost 3 bases, and 14 bases lay in between. The CDR3 loop reads CATSSLQDVKNIQYF. The CDR3 DNA is TGTGCCACCAGCTCCCTACAGGACGTCAAAAACATTCAGTACTTC.

J is TRBJ2-7 and V is TRBV27, with a weak D call TRBD2 (5 bases). Germline CDR1 MNHEY, CDR2 SMNVEV (reference sequence). The CDR3 length is 14 residues. Trimming pared 6 bases from V and 0 bases from J, leaving 12 bases between. CDR3 region: CASRDSSGSYEQYF. The CDR3 coding sequence is TGTGCCAGCAGGGACTCCTCCGGCTCCTACGAGCAGTACTTC.